This T cell receptor (beta chain) was captured in a study of human T cells and chemical hapten exposure. The time point: patch test 2, 6 weeks after DPC sensitization. Treatment denoted: therapeutic diphenylcyclopropenone sensitization with weekly scalp DPC. Ten or more counts support this clonotype. Single cDNA molecules in the library carried unique molecular identifiers attached during preparation. MiXCR, applied by TCRdb to the RACE reads, yields one record per CDR3 protein. The data hold about 84,000 distinct CDR3 sequences, with 10% observed a single time. The V gene lost 7 bases and the J gene lost 6 bases, with 22 bases spanning the gap. Germline-derived CDR1 and CDR2 are MNHNS and SASEGT. This CDR3 has 15 amino acids.

The rearrangement uses TRBV6-1 and TRBJ2-7, with D perhaps matching TRBD1 or TRBD2 (6 bases each). The sequencing here drew on whole blood, taken in connection with sensitization to the hapten diphenylcyclopropenone (DPC). This clonotype was sampled from a woman aged 45-60 years with alopecia areata. Some clones in this sample may be carry-over from other donors' samples. CDR3 nucleotides: TGTGCCAGCATCAGAGGGGGGACTTCGACTGCCGAGCAGTACTTC. Its protein product is CASIRGGTSTAEQYF.